This T cell receptor beta chain comes out of a study of blood T cell repertoires in COVID-19. Whole-study context: Sites across the United States, Italy and Spain contributed samples from acute and convalescent COVID-19. Sources were T cells, B-cell-depleted T cells, or PBMCs; the material itself was cDNA or gDNA.

Authors' data handling: Scientists estimated how many nucleated cells there were by amplifying reference gene primers. The protocol was immunoSEQ multiplex PCR, while the TCRdb copy is restricted to in-frame clones and leaves out a portion. The DNA gave D and trimming, while V, J and clone size come from that table. Here the sample spans approximately 85,000 clones, roughly 87% being singletons. The V gene end was trimmed by 4 bases and the J gene end by 5 bases; junction bases not matched to a gene: 5. The CDR3 spans 13 residues. Germline lookup yields CDR1 SQVTM and CDR2 ANQGSEA. Sequenced: peripheral blood. The sequence was collected from a woman aged 50 to 65 with active or convalescent COVID-19. V usage is TRBV29-1 and J usage is TRBJ1-1; TRBD1 aligns across 9 bases. The CDR3 nucleotides read TGCAGCGTTGCCGGGACAGGGCGGACTGAAGCTTTCTTT. Translation gives CSVAGTGRTEAFF. The full variable domain, rest sourced from reference TRBV29-1 and TRBJ1-1, is SAVISQKPSRDICQRGTSLTIQCQVDSQVTMMFWYRQQPGQSLTLIATANQGSEATYESGFVIDKFPISRPNLTFSTLTVSNMSPEDSSIYLCSVAGTGRTEAFFGQGTRLTVV.